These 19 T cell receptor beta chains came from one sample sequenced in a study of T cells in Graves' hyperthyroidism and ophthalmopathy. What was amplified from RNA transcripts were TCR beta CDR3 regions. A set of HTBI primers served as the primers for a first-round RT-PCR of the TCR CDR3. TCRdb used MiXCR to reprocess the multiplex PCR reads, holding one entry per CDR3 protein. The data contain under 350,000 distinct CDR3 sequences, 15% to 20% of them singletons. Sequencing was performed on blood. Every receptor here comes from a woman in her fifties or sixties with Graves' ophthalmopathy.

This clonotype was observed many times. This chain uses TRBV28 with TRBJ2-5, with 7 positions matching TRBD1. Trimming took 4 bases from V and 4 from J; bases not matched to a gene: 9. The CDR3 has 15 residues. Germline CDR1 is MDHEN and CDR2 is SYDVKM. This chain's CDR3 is CASSSPGQGVETQYF. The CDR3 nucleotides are TGTGCCAGCAGTTCCCCCGGGCAGGGGGTAGAGACCCAGTACTTC.

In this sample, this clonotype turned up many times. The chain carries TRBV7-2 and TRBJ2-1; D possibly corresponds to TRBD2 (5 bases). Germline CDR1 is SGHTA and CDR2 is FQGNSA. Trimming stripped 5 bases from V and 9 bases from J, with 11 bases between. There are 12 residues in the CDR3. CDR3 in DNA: TGTGCCAGCAGCCGAGGGCCGAGTGAGCAGTTCTTC. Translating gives CASSRGPSEQFF.

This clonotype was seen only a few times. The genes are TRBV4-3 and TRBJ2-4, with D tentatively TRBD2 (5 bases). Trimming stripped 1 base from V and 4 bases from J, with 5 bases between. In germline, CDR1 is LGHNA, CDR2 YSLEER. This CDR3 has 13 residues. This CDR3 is CASSQGGKNIQYF. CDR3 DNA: TGCGCCAGCAGCCAAGGAGGGAAAAACATTCAGTACTTC.

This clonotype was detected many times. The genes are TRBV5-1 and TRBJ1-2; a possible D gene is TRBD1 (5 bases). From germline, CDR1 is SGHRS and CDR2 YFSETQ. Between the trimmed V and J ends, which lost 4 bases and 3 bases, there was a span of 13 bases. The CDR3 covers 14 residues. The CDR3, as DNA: TGCGCCAGCAGCCCCACAGGTCTTGACTATGGCTACACCTTC. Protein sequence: CASSPTGLDYGYTF.

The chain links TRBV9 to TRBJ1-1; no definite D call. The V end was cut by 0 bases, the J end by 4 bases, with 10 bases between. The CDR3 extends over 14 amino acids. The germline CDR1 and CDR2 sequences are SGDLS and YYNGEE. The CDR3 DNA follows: TGTGCCAGCAGCGTAGGGCGGCTGGGCACTGAAGCTTTCTTT. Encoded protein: CASSVGRLGTEAFF.

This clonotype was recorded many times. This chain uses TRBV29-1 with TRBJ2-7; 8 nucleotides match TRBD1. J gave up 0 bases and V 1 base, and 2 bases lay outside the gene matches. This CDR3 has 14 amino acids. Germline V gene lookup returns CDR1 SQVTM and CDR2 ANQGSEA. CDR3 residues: CSVEAGQGSYEQYF. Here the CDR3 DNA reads TGCAGCGTTGAAGCCGGACAGGGCTCCTACGAGCAGTACTTC.

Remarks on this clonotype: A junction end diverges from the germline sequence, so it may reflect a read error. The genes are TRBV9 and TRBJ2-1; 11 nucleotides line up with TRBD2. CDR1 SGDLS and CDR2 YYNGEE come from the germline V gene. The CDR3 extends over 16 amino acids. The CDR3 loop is CASSPGLAVGGNQQFF. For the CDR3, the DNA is TGTGCCAGCAGCCCGGGACTAGCGGTGGGGGGCAATCAGCAGTTCTTC.

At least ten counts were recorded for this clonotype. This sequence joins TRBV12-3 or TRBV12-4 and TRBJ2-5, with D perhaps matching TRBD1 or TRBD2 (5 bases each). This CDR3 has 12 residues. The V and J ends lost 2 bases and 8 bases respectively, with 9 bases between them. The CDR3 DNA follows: TGTGCCAGCAGTTTAACAGGAGGCACCCAGTACTTC. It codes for CASSLTGGTQYF.

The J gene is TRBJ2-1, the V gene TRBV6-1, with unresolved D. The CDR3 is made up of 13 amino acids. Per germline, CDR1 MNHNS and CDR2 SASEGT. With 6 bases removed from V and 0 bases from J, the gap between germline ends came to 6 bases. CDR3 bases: TGTGCCAGCAGCGACATCTCCTACAATGAGCAGTTCTTC. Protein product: CASSDISYNEQFF.

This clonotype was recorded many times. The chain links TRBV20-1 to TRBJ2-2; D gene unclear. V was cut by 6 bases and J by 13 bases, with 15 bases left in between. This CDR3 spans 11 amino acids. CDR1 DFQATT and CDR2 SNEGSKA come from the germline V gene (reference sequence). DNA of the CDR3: TGCAGTGCCACCGACCGGGTAGGGCTGTTTTTT. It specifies CSATDRVGLFF.

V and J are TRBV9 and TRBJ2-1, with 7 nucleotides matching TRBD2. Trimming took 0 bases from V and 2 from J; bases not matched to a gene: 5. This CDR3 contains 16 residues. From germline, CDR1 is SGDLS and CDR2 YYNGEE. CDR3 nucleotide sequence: TGTGCCAGCAGCGTAGTGGGCGGGAGAACCTACAATGAGCAGTTCTTC. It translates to CASSVVGGRTYNEQFF.

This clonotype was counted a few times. CDR3 loop: CASSWSVYSNQPQHF. The CDR3 nucleotides are TGTGCCAGTAGTTGGTCAGTCTATAGCAATCAGCCCCAGCATTTT. This rearrangement joins TRBV19 to TRBJ1-5; D ambiguous. Germline lookup yields CDR1 LNHDA and CDR2 SQIVND (reference sequence). The CDR3 length is 15 residues. V was cut by 5 bases and J by 0 bases, with 11 bases left in between.

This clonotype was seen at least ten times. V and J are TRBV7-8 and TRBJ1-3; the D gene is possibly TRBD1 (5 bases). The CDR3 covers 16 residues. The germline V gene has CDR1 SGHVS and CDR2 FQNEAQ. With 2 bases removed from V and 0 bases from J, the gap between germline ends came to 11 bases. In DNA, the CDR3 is TGTGCCAGCAGCTTAATGGGGCAAAGCTCTGGAAACACCATATATTTT. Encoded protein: CASSLMGQSSGNTIYF.

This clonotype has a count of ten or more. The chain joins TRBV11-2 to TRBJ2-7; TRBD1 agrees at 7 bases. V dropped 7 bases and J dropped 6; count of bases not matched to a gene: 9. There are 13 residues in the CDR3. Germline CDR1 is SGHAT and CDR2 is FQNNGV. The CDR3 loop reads CASKLTGFGEQYF. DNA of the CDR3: TGTGCCAGCAAGTTGACAGGGTTTGGCGAGCAGTACTTC.

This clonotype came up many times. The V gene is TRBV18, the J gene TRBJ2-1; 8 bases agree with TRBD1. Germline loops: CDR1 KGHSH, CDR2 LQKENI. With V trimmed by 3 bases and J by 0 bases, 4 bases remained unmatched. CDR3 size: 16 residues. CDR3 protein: CASSPYTGGSYNEQFF. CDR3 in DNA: TGTGCCAGCTCACCGTACACAGGGGGCTCCTACAATGAGCAGTTCTTC. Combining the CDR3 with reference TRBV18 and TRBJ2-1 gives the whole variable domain NAGVMQNPRHLVRRRGQEARLRCSPMKGHSHVYWYRQLPEEGLKFMVYLQKENIIDESGMPKERFSAEFPKEGPSILRIQQVVRGDSAAYFCASSPYTGGSYNEQFFGPGTRLTVL.

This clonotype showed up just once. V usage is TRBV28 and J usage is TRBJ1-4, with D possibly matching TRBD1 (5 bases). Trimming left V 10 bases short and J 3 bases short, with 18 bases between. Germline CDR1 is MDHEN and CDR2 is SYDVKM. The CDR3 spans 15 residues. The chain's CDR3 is CATGDSGGPNEKLFF. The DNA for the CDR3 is TGTGCCACCGGGGACTCTGGGGGACCTAATGAAAAACTGTTTTTT.

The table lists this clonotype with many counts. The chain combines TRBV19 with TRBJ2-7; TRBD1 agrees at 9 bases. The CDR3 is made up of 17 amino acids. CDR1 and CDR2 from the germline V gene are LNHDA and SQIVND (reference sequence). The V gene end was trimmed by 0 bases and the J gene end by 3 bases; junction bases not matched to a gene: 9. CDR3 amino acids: CASSIDPWDRVNYEQYF. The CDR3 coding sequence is TGTGCCAGTAGTATAGACCCGTGGGACAGGGTTAACTACGAGCAGTACTTC.

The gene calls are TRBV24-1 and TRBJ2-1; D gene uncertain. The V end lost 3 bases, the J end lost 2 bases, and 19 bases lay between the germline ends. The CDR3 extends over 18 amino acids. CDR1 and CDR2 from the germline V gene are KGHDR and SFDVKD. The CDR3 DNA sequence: TGTGCCACCAGTGATCCCTCTGGACGGGCGAGGACCTACAATGAGCAGTTCTTC. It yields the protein CATSDPSGRARTYNEQFF.

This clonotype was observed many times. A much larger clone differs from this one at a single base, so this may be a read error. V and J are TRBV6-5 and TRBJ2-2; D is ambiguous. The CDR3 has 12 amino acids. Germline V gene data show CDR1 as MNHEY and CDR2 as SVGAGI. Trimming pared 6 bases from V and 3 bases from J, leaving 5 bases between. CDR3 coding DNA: TGTGCCAGCAGCTTACACACCGGGGAGCTGTTTTTT. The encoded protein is CASSLHTGELFF.